The 17 T cell receptor beta chains below were found in one sample sequenced in a study of regulatory T cells in long-lasting Graves disease. Combining iRepertoire HTBI primers with Arm-PCR of CDR3 regions, the authors built TCR beta libraries. TCRdb recomputed calls from the multiplex PCR reads with MiXCR, one row per CDR3 protein. The sample lists 310,000 or so distinct CDR3 sequences, around a fifth seen once, with 25% to 35% in the top ten. Time point here: persistent/refractory GD, antithyroid drugs over 5 years with positive TRAb. Scientists built the TCR library using RNA that was extracted from PBMCs. The starting material was peripheral blood mononuclear cells (PBMCs), obtained when the disease was refractory, from a patient treated with antithyroid drugs. The source of these receptors is a female donor with Graves disease.

This clonotype was recorded many times. The germline gene is not matched at one end of the junction; a read error may be the cause. The gene calls are TRBV18 and TRBJ2-5, with D possibly called TRBD1 or TRBD2 (5 bases each). The CDR3 consists of 13 residues. The germline V gene has CDR1 KGHSH and CDR2 LQKENI. This chain's CDR3 is CASSPPGLETQYF. The DNA of the CDR3 is TGCGCCAGCAGCCCGCCGGGGCTAGAGACCCAGTACTTC.

Ten or more counts support this clonotype. This chain links TRBV2 with TRBJ1-5, with 8 nucleotides matching TRBD1. CDR3 length equals 15 residues. Trimming took 4 bases from V and 5 from J; bases not matched to a gene: 7. From germline, CDR1 is SNHLY and CDR2 FYNNEI. The CDR3 region has the DNA TGTGCCAGCAGTGCTTCCGGACAGGGAGATCAGCCCCAGCATTTT. It translates to CASSASGQGDQPQHF.

As for this clonotype: The junction departs from the called germline gene at one end, perhaps through a read error. The rearrangement links TRBV11-2 to TRBJ1-2; 12 nucleotides match TRBD1. CDR1 and CDR2 (germline): SGHAT, FQNNGV. This CDR3 is built from 17 residues. For the CDR3, the DNA is TGCGCCAGCAGCCAACCCGTTCCCGGGACAGGGGGCTTTGGCTACACCTTC. Encoded protein: CASSQPVPGTGGFGYTF. Drawing the rest from reference TRBV11-2 and TRBJ1-2, the complete variable domain is EAGVAQSPRYKIIEKRQSVAFWCNPISGHATLYWYQQILGQGPKLLIQFQNNGVVDDSQLPKDRFSAERLKGVDSTLKIQPAKLEDSAVYLCASSQPVPGTGGFGYTFGSGTRLTVV.

The chain links TRBV20-1 to TRBJ1-5; TRBD1 matches 8 bases. V lost 6 bases to trimming and J lost 10 bases; unmatched junction nucleotides: 11. The germline V gene encodes CDR1 DFQATT and CDR2 SNEGSKA (reference sequence). There are 13 residues in the CDR3. In nucleotides, the CDR3 is TGCAGTGCGGCCGGACAGGGCCCTCTACCCCAGCATTTT. Amino acids: CSAAGQGPLPQHF.

V gene TRBV10-3 combines with J gene TRBJ1-5, with D possibly TRBD1 on 5 matching bases. The CDR3 covers 14 residues. The germline gives CDR1 ENHRY, CDR2 SYGVKD. V lost 1 base, J lost 9 bases, and 13 bases lay in between. CDR3 coding DNA: TGTGCCATCAGTGAGTTTTCCAGGGTGGGGCCCCAGCATTTT. It specifies CAISEFSRVGPQHF.

As for this clonotype: A read error is possible here, since a much larger clone lies one base away. The chain couples TRBV12-3 or TRBV12-4 to TRBJ1-5, with D unclear. The CDR3 covers 14 residues. The CDR3 protein is CAGSLRATHQPQHF. CDR3 DNA sequence: TGTGCCGGCAGTCTCCGGGCCACCCATCAGCCCCAGCATTTT.

Ten or more counts support this clonotype. The chain joins TRBV5-8 to TRBJ1-1, with TRBD1 as a possible D gene (6 bases). V dropped 4 bases and J dropped 0 bases, with 13 bases sitting between them. The CDR3 covers 15 residues. Germline-derived CDR1 and CDR2 are SGHTS and YDEGEE. Here the CDR3 DNA reads TGTGCCAGCAGCCCCCGGGGGGCCATGAACACTGAAGCTTTCTTT. This codes for CASSPRGAMNTEAFF.

The table lists this clonotype with a few counts. The chain couples TRBV5-6 to TRBJ1-1; D remains ambiguous. CDR1 and CDR2 (germline): SGHDT, YYEEEE. The CDR3 has 13 amino acids. Trimming stripped 1 base from V and 6 bases from J, with 10 bases between. The DNA of the CDR3 is TGTGCCAGCAGCTTGCTCCAGGCCCCTGAAGCTTTCTTT. Amino acid sequence: CASSLLQAPEAFF.

This clonotype was detected a few times. The rearrangement joins TRBV20-1 to TRBJ1-6; 7 nucleotides match TRBD1. Germline V lookup: CDR1 DFQATT, CDR2 SNEGSKA (reference sequence). J was trimmed by 10 bases and V by 0 bases; bases with no gene match: 12. The CDR3 has 16 residues. Written as DNA, the CDR3 is TGCAGTGCTAGAGATCAGGGGGGGGGTGGTAGCTCACCCCTCCACTTT. Translation: CSARDQGGGGSSPLHF.

This clonotype was counted between two and nine times. This chain links TRBV18 with TRBJ1-1; D might be TRBD1 (6 bases). The V end was cut by 3 bases, the J end by 0 bases, with 14 bases between. Germline-derived CDR1 and CDR2 are KGHSH and LQKENI. The CDR3 spans 16 residues. The CDR3 region is CASSPNGQRMNTEAFF. CDR3 nucleotides: TGTGCCAGCTCACCTAACGGACAGAGAATGAACACTGAAGCTTTCTTT.

Only one count was recorded for this clonotype. The V and J genes are TRBV5-6 and TRBJ2-7, with D maybe TRBD1 (6 bases). The CDR3 is 13 residues long. V was pared by 4 bases and J by 6 bases, with 14 bases between. From germline, CDR1 is SGHDT and CDR2 YYEEEE. For the CDR3, the DNA is TGTGCCAGCAGCAAGGGCGACAGGTCCGAGCAGTACTTC. Translated, it gives CASSKGDRSEQYF.

The chain uses TRBV3-1 and TRBJ1-6; tentatively, D is TRBD1 (5 bases). V lost 0 bases and J 10 bases, leaving 10 bases between the germline ends. The germline V gene encodes CDR1 LGHDT and CDR2 YNNKEL (reference sequence). This CDR3 contains 14 residues. CDR3 sequence (DNA): TGTGCCAGCAGCCAAGATGGGGGTGGATCACCCCTCCACTTT. Translating it yields CASSQDGGGSPLHF.

The V gene is TRBV5-1, the J gene TRBJ1-2, with D hard to call. Germline V gene data show CDR1 as SGHRS and CDR2 as YFSETQ. The V end lost 3 bases, the J end lost 4 bases, and 16 bases lay between the germline ends. The CDR3 length is 15 residues. CDR3 residues: CASSSATPRGYGYTF. Here the CDR3 DNA reads TGCGCCAGCAGCTCCGCGACCCCGCGGGGCTATGGCTACACCTTC.

The chain is built from TRBV3-1 and TRBJ2-7, with 11 nucleotides matching TRBD1. V lost 3 bases, J lost 6 bases, and 4 bases stayed unmatched. The CDR3 is 14 residues long. CDR1 and CDR2 from the germline V gene are LGHDT and YNNKEL (reference sequence). CDR3 sequence: CASSHGQGAVEQYF. CDR3 DNA: TGTGCCAGCAGCCACGGACAGGGGGCTGTCGAGCAGTACTTC.

This clonotype was counted at least ten times. The rearrangement uses TRBV20-1 and TRBJ1-2; D might be TRBD1 (6 bases). The CDR3 is 11 residues long. V was shortened by 8 bases and J by 8 bases, with 15 bases between the two germline ends. From germline, CDR1 is DFQATT and CDR2 SNEGSKA (reference sequence). CDR3 bases: TGCAGTTCAGTACAGGGTACCGGCTACACCTTC. Its translation: CSSVQGTGYTF.

This clonotype came up many times. The germline gene is not matched at one end of the junction; a read error may be the cause. V and J are TRBV12-3 or TRBV12-4 and TRBJ2-2, with TRBD1 matching 7 bases. The CDR3 covers 14 residues. CDR3 loop: CASSPGGNTGDLFF. The CDR3 coding sequence is TGTGCCAGCAGCCCAGGGGGTAACACCGGGGATCTGTTTTTT.

V is TRBV15 and J is TRBJ1-1; D possibly corresponds to TRBD1 (6 bases). V was clipped by 6 bases and J by 11 bases, with 13 bases between them. Germline CDR1 is LNHNV and CDR2 is YYDKDF (reference sequence). This CDR3 is 11 amino acids long. DNA of the CDR3: TGTGCCACCAGATCGGGGGGGCTGGCTTTCTTT. It codes for CATRSGGLAFF. The full variable domain, in which reference TRBV15 and TRBJ1-1 provide the parts outside the CDR3, is DAMVIQNPRYQVTQFGKPVTLSCSQTLNHNVMYWYQQKSSQAPKLLFHYYDKDFNNEADTPDNFQSRRPNTSFCFLDIRSPGLGDTAMYLCATRSGGLAFFGQGTRLTVV.